Listed here are 19 T cell receptor beta chains from one sample, sequenced in a study of T cells in Graves' hyperthyroidism and ophthalmopathy (dated by TCRdb to between 2018 and 2021). Libraries came from multiplex PCR. The sequencing machine was an Illumina HiSeq 2000. The TCR beta CDR3 regions were amplified from the RNA transcripts. A first-round RT-PCR of the TCR CDR3 used the HTBI primer set with the Qiagen OneStep RT-PCR kit. TCRdb reprocessing: public reads trimmed at Q25 with fastp, clones called with MiXCR, in-frame beta chains kept. Each entry merges the rows of one CDR3 protein and shows their most common DNA and genes. Counted in this sample were about 360,000 distinct CDR3 sequences; roughly an eighth of them appeared once. Around 9.2% of the sample is taken by the ten largest. Sequenced input: blood. These receptors came from a woman aged 18-30 years with Graves' hyperthyroidism.

CDR3 coding DNA: TGTGCCACGCAAGGGGGGTTTTTGGGGGCCAACGTCCTGACTTTC. Its protein is CATQGGFLGANVLTF. This chain uses TRBV2 with TRBJ2-6; either TRBD1 or TRBD2 may fit D (6 bases each). CDR1 is SNHLY and CDR2 is FYNNEI in the germline V gene. V lost 10 bases to trimming and J lost 4 bases, with 17 bases between them. The CDR3 totals 15 residues.

This clonotype has ten or more counts. V is TRBV3-1 and J is TRBJ2-2, with a tentative D call TRBD1 (6 bases). The CDR3 is 16 amino acids. CDR1 and CDR2 (germline): LGHDT, YNNKEL (reference sequence). Trimming pared 1 base from V and 0 bases from J, leaving 9 bases between. CDR3 sequence reads: CASSQVTGSNTGELFF. For the CDR3, the DNA is TGTGCCAGCAGCCAAGTAACAGGGTCGAACACCGGGGAGCTGTTTTTT.

This chain uses TRBV5-4 with TRBJ1-2, with D perhaps matching TRBD1 (6 bases). Trimming shortened V by 6 bases and J by 0 bases, and 9 bases separated the two germline ends. In germline, CDR1 is SGHNT, CDR2 YYREEE (reference sequence). This CDR3 contains 13 residues. The DNA of the CDR3 is TGTGCCAGCAAGGACAGTTCTAACTATGGCTACACCTTC. This gives the protein CASKDSSNYGYTF. Full variable domain (outside the CDR3, taken from reference TRBV5-4 and TRBJ1-2): ETGVTQSPTHLIKTRGQQVTLRCSSQSGHNTVSWYQQALGQGPQFIFQYYREEENGRGNFPPRFSGLQFPNYSSELNVNALELDDSALYLCASKDSSNYGYTFGSGTRLTVV.

This clonotype was recorded at least ten times. The chain carries TRBV3-1 and TRBJ1-5, with D perhaps TRBD1 (6 bases). This CDR3 is built from 14 residues. Trimming shortened V by 8 bases and J by 2 bases, and 13 bases separated the two germline ends. From germline, CDR1 is LGHDT and CDR2 YNNKEL (reference sequence). The CDR3 region has the DNA TGTGCCAGCGGAGGGGGGGGAGGCAATCAGCCCCAGCATTTT. This encodes CASGGGGGNQPQHF.

This clonotype was observed many times. The gene calls are TRBV12-3 or TRBV12-4 and TRBJ1-1; the D is unclear. V lost 0 bases and J lost 1, with 15 bases in between. The CDR3 length is 17 residues. CDR3 protein: CASSLALRTHPNTEAFF. The CDR3 DNA reads TGTGCCAGCAGTTTAGCGCTGAGGACCCATCCGAACACTGAAGCTTTCTTT.

Many counts were recorded for this clonotype. The gene calls are TRBV18 and TRBJ2-1, with a weak D call TRBD2 (6 bases). Germline V gene lookup returns CDR1 KGHSH and CDR2 LQKENI. The CDR3 spans 14 residues. The V end lost 0 bases, the J end lost 6 bases, and 9 bases lay between the germline ends. DNA for the CDR3: TGTGCCAGCTCACCACCTGGGGGAGGCAATGAGCAGTTCTTC. The encoded protein is CASSPPGGGNEQFF.

V is TRBV12-3 or TRBV12-4 and J is TRBJ2-7; D ambiguous. The CDR3 consists of 14 residues. Deletions cut 1 base from V and 9 bases from J, with 16 bases between. The CDR3 protein is CASSLGQVNPRQYF. Here the CDR3 DNA reads TGTGCCAGCAGTTTAGGGCAGGTAAACCCCAGGCAGTACTTC.

There are many counts of this clonotype. This chain uses TRBV7-2 with TRBJ2-1; D is unresolved. This CDR3 is 11 amino acids long. V lost 5 bases and J lost 11, with 10 bases in between. Germline V lookup: CDR1 SGHTA, CDR2 FQGNSA. The CDR3 DNA follows: TGTGCCAGCAGCGGGGTGGATAAGCAGTTCTTC. Amino acids: CASSGVDKQFF.

This clonotype was found a few times. The chain couples TRBV6-5 to TRBJ2-7; the D is unclear. Per germline, CDR1 MNHEY and CDR2 SVGAGI. The V end lost 0 bases, the J end lost 0 bases, and 9 bases lay between the germline ends. The CDR3 has 15 amino acids. In DNA form, the CDR3 reads TGTGCCAGCAGTTACTCGAAGGGTAGCTCCTACGAGCAGTACTTC. Its protein is CASSYSKGSSYEQYF.

This clonotype was counted at least ten times. The V call is TRBV4-1, the J call TRBJ1-4; D perhaps matches TRBD1 (6 bases). Trimming pared 6 bases from V and 4 bases from J, leaving 9 bases between. Germline loops: CDR1 MGHRA, CDR2 YSYEKL. The CDR3 covers 13 residues. CDR3 nucleotide sequence: TGCGCCAGCAGTCGGACAGTTAATGAAAAACTGTTTTTT. Amino acid sequence: CASSRTVNEKLFF.

The gene calls are TRBV6-1 and TRBJ2-7; 7 nucleotides match TRBD1. The CDR3 sequence is 15 residues long. After removal of 2 bases from V and 4 bases from J, the junction contained 8 bases not matched to a gene. Germline V gives CDR1 MNHNS, CDR2 SASEGT. This CDR3 reads CASSEFRDSGYEQYF. CDR3 nucleotide sequence: TGTGCCAGCAGTGAATTTAGGGACAGTGGTTACGAGCAGTACTTC.

Comment on this clonotype: This may be a read error, as it is one base from a much larger clone. The chain uses TRBV9 and TRBJ2-7; D is possibly TRBD1 or TRBD2 (5 bases each). The V gene's germline CDR1 is SGDLS and CDR2 YYNGEE. CDR3 length: 15 amino acids. Trimming shortened V by 1 base and J by 6 bases, and 17 bases separated the two germline ends. The CDR3: CASSVRDPPWGEQYF. DNA for the CDR3: TGTGCCAGCAGCGTACGGGACCCCCCGTGGGGCGAGCAGTACTTC.

This clonotype was recorded at least ten times. V and J are TRBV12-3 or TRBV12-4 and TRBJ1-5, with unresolved D. Trimming pared 3 bases from V and 8 bases from J, leaving 11 bases between. CDR3 length equals 13 residues. The DNA for the CDR3 is TGTGCCAGCAGTTTGGGCGACCTGGAGCCCCAGCATTTT. It translates to CASSLGDLEPQHF.

This clonotype showed up many times. The rearrangement links TRBV18 to TRBJ1-2, with a possible D match to TRBD1 (5 bases). V dropped 2 bases and J dropped 3 bases, with 10 bases sitting between them. The CDR3 contains 14 residues. CDR1 is KGHSH and CDR2 is LQKENI in the germline V gene. CDR3 loop: CASSPTDRHYGYTF. The DNA of the CDR3 is TGTGCCAGCTCACCAACCGACAGACACTATGGCTACACCTTC. Full variable domain (remainder filled in from reference TRBV18 and TRBJ1-2): NAGVMQNPRHLVRRRGQEARLRCSPMKGHSHVYWYRQLPEEGLKFMVYLQKENIIDESGMPKERFSAEFPKEGPSILRIQQVVRGDSAAYFCASSPTDRHYGYTFGSGTRLTVV.

The sample holds a few counts of this clonotype. The rearrangement joins TRBV4-3 to TRBJ2-1, with 11 bases aligning to TRBD2. The CDR3 is 17 amino acids. CDR1 and CDR2 from the germline V gene are LGHNA and YSLEER. The J segment lost 5 bases and the V segment lost 3 bases, leaving 9 bases of the junction unmatched. The DNA of the CDR3 is TGCGCCAGCAGCCACGACTTTAGCGGGAGGGCAAACAATGAGCAGTTCTTC. It encodes CASSHDFSGRANNEQFF.

This clonotype has at least ten counts. The chain links TRBV3-1 to TRBJ1-6; D gene uncertain. The CDR3 spans 13 residues. CDR1 is LGHDT and CDR2 is YNNKEL in the germline V gene (reference sequence). Trimming left V 7 bases short and J 7 bases short, with 11 bases between. CDR3: CASTLAANSPLHF. In DNA form, the CDR3 reads TGTGCCAGCACCCTAGCGGCAAATTCACCCCTCCACTTT.

This clonotype was counted ten times or more. J is TRBJ2-1 and V is TRBV2, with TRBD2 as a possible D gene (7 bases). The CDR3 sequence is 15 residues long. CDR1 and CDR2 (germline): SNHLY, FYNNEI. V was shortened by 6 bases and J by 7 bases, with 19 bases between the two germline ends. DNA for the CDR3: TGTGCCAGCAGAGGGGGGGGAGAGGGTTGGAATGAGCAGTTCTTC. Amino acid sequence: CASRGGGEGWNEQFF.

This clonotype was recorded at least ten times. J is TRBJ2-7 and V is TRBV5-1, with D uncertain. The CDR3 covers 14 residues. Germline CDR1 SGHRS, CDR2 YFSETQ. The V gene lost 1 base and the J gene lost 0 bases, with 8 bases spanning the gap. Here the CDR3 reads CASSLYSSSYEQYF. The CDR3 coding sequence is TGCGCCAGCAGCTTGTATAGTAGCTCCTACGAGCAGTACTTC.

This clonotype was counted a few times. The chain employs TRBV4-1 and TRBJ2-1; D call uncertain. Trimming took off 0 bases at V and 2 bases at J, with 2 bases between the two ends. This CDR3 comprises 13 residues. From germline, CDR1 is MGHRA and CDR2 YSYEKL. The CDR3 DNA follows: TGCGCCAGCAGCCAAGAGGCCTACAATGAGCAGTTCTTC. Its translation is CASSQEAYNEQFF.